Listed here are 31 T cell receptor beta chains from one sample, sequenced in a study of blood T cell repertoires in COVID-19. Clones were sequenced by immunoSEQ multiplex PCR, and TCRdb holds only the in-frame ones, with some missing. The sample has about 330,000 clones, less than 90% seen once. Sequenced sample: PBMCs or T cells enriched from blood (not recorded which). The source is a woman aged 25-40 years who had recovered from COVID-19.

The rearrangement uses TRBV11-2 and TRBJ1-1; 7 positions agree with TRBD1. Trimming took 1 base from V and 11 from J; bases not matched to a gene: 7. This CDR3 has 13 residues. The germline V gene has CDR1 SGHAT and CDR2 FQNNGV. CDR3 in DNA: TGTGCCAGCAGCTTAGTTGACAGGGAGCGGGCTTTCTTT. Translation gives CASSLVDRERAFF.

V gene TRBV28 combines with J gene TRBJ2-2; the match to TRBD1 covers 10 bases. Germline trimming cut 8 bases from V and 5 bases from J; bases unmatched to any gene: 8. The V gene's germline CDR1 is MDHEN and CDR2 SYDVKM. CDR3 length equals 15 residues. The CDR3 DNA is TGTGCCAGCGACAGGGGGCGTTCGGGAACCGGGGAGCTGTTTTTT. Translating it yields CASDRGRSGTGELFF.

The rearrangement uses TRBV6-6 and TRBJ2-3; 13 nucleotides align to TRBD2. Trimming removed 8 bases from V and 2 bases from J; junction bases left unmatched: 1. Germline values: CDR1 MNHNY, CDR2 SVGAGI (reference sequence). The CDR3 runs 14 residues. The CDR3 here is CASGLAGDTDTQYF. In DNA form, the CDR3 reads TGTGCCAGCGGACTAGCGGGGGACACAGATACGCAGTATTTT.

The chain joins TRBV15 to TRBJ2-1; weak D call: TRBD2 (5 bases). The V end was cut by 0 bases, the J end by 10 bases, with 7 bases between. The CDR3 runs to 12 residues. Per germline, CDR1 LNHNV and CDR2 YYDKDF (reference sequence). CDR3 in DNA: TGTGCCACCAGCAGAGATCCGGGGGAGCAGTTCTTC. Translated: CATSRDPGEQFF.

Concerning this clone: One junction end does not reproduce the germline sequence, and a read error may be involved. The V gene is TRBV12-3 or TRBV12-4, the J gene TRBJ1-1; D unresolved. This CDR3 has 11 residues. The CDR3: CASSEGPEAFF. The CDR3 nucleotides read TGTGCCAGCTCCGAGGGCCCTGAGGCTTTCTTT.

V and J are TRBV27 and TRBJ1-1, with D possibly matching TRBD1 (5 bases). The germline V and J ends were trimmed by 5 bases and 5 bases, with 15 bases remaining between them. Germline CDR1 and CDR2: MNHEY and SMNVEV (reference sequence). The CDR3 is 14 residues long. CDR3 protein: CASSLRSGGTEAFF. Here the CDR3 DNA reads TGTGCCAGCAGTCTGCGTTCCGGGGGGACTGAAGCTTTCTTT.

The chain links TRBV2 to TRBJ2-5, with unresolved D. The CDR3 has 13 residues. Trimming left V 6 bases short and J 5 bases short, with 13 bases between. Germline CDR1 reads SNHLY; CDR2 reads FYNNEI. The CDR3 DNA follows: TGTGCCAGCAGAGAAAACAGTGGGGAGACCCAGTACTTC. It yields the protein CASRENSGETQYF.

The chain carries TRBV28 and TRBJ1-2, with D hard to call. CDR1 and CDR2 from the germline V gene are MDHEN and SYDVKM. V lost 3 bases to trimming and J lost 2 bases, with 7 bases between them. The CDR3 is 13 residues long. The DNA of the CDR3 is TGTGCCAGCAGTTTGCCTAGGAACTATGGCTACACCTTC. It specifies CASSLPRNYGYTF.

The CDR3 coding sequence is TGTGCCAGCAGCGCCGGACAGGGGCGCTCCTACGAGCAGTACTTC. It specifies CASSAGQGRSYEQYF. The chain joins TRBV27 to TRBJ2-7; 9 positions match TRBD1. The germline V gene has CDR1 MNHEY and CDR2 SMNVEV (reference sequence). CDR3 length equals 15 residues. V was clipped by 6 bases and J by 0 bases; unmatched bases: 6.

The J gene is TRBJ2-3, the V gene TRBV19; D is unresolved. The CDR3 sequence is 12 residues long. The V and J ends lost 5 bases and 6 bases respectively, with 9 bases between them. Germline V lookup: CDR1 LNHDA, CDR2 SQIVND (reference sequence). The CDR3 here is CASSLTRDTQYF. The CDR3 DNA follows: TGTGCCAGTAGTCTCACCAGGGATACGCAGTATTTT.

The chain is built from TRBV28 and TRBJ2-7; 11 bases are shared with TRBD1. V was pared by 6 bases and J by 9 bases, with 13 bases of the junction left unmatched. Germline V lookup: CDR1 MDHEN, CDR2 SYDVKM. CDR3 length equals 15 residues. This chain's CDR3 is CASREPGTGGLGQYF. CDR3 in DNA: TGTGCCAGCAGGGAACCCGGGACAGGGGGTTTAGGGCAGTACTTC.

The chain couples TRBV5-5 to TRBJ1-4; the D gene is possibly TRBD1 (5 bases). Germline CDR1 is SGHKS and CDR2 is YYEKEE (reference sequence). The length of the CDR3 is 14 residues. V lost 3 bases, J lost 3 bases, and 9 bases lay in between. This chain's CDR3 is CASSWQGPNEKLFF. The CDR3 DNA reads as TGTGCCAGCAGCTGGCAGGGTCCTAATGAAAAACTGTTTTTT.

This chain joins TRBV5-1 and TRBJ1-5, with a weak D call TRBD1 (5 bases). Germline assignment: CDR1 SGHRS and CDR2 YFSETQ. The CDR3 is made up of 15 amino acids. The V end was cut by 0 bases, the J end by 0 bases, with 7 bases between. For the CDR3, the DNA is TGCGCCAGCAGCTTGGAAGGGGATAGCAATCAGCCCCAGCATTTT. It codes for CASSLEGDSNQPQHF. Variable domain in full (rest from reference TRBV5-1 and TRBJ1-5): KAGVTQTPRYLIKTRGQQVTLSCSPISGHRSVSWYQQTPGQGLQFLFEYFSETQRNKGNFPGRFSGRQFSNSRSEMNVSTLELGDSALYLCASSLEGDSNQPQHFGDGTRLSIL.

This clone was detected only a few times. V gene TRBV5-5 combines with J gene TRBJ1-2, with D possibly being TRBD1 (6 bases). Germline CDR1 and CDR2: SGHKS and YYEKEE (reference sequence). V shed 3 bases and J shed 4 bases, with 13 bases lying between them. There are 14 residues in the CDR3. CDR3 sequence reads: CASSSETGSYGYTF. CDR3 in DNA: TGTGCCAGCAGCTCAGAGACAGGTAGCTATGGCTACACCTTC.

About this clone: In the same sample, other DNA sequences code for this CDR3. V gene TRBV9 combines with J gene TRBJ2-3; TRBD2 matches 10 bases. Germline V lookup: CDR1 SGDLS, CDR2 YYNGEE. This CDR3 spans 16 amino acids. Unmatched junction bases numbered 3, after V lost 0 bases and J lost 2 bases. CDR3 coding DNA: TGTGCCAGCAGCGTAGAAGCGGGGGGGTCCACAGATACGCAGTATTTT. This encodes CASSVEAGGSTDTQYF.

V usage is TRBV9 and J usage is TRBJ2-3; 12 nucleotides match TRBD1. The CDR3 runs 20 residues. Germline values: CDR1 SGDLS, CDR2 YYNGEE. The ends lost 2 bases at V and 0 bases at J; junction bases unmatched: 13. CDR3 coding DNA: TGTGCCAGCAGCGTTCCGGGACAGGGGGCGCCGGGCTCTAGCACAGATACGCAGTATTTT. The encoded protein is CASSVPGQGAPGSSTDTQYF. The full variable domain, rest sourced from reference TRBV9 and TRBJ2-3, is DSGVTQTPKHLITATGQRVTLRCSPRSGDLSVYWYQQSLDQGLQFLIQYYNGEERAKGNILERFSAQQFPDLHSELNLSSLELGDSALYFCASSVPGQGAPGSSTDTQYFGPGTRLTVL.

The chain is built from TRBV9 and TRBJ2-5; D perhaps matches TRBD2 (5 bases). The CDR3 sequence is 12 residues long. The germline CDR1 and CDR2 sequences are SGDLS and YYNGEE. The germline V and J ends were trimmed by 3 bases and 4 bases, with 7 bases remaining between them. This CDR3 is CASSAGLETQYF. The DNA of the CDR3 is TGTGCCAGCAGCGCTGGACTAGAGACCCAGTACTTC. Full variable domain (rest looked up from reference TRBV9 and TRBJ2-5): DSGVTQTPKHLITATGQRVTLRCSPRSGDLSVYWYQQSLDQGLQFLIQYYNGEERAKGNILERFSAQQFPDLHSELNLSSLELGDSALYFCASSAGLETQYFGPGTRLLVL.

The CDR3 DNA sequence: TGTGCCAGCAGCTTAGACGGGTACTACGAGCAGTACTTC. Its translation: CASSLDGYYEQYF. This rearrangement joins TRBV7-9 to TRBJ2-7; D not resolved. Per germline, CDR1 SEHNR and CDR2 FQNEAQ (reference sequence). The V end lost 1 base, the J end lost 3 bases, and 7 bases lay between the germline ends. The length of the CDR3 is 13 residues.

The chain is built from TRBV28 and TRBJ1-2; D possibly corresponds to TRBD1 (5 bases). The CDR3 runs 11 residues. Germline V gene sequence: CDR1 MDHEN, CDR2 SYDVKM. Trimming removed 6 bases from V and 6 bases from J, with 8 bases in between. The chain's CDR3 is CASSREHGYTF. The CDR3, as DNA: TGTGCCAGCAGCAGGGAACATGGCTACACCTTC.

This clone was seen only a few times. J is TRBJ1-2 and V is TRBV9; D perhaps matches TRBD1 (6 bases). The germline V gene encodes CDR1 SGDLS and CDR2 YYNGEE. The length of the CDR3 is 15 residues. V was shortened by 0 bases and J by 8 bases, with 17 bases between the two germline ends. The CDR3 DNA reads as TGTGCCAGCAGCGTAGGAGCGGGGGCGCAGAGCGGCTACACCTTC. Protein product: CASSVGAGAQSGYTF.

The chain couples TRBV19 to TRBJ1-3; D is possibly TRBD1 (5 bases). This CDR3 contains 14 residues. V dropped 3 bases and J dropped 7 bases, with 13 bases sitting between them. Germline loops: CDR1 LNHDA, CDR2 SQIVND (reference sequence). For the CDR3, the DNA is TGTGCCAGTAGTATTCGGGACTATTCGAACACCATATATTTT. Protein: CASSIRDYSNTIYF.

In nucleotides, the CDR3 is TGTGCCAGCAGCCCGCTACCCACAGATACGCAGTATTTT. Protein sequence: CASSPLPTDTQYF. The chain is built from TRBV7-9 and TRBJ2-3; no clear D. CDR1 and CDR2 (germline): SEHNR, FQNEAQ (reference sequence). The CDR3 is 13 residues long. Trimming removed 5 bases at V and 2 bases at J, with 8 bases between.

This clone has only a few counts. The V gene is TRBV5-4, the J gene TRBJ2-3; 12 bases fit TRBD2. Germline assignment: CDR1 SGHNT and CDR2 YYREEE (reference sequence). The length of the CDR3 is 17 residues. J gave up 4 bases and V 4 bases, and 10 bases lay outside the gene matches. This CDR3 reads CASSHPSGGAAADTQYF. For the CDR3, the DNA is TGTGCCAGCAGCCACCCTAGCGGGGGGGCGGCGGCAGATACGCAGTATTTT.

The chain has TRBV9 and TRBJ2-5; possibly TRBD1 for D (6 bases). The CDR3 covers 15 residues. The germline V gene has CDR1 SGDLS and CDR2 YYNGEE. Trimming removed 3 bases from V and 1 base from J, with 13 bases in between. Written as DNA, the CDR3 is TGTGCCAGCAGCGCCATTACAGGGTTCCAAGAGACCCAGTACTTC. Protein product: CASSAITGFQETQYF.

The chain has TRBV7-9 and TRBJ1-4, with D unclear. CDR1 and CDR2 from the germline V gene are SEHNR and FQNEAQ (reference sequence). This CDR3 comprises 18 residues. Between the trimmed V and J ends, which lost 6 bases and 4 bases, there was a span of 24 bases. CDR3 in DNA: TGTGCCAGCAGTCGCCGGGATAGCCAAAATACCCGTAATGAAAAACTGTTTTTT. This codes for CASSRRDSQNTRNEKLFF.

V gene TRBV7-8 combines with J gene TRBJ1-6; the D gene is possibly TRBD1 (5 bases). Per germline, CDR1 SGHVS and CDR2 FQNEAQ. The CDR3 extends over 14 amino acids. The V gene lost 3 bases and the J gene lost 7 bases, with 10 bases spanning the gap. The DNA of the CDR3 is TGTGCCAGCAGCTTGCAGGGTTCAAATTCACCCCTCCACTTT. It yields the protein CASSLQGSNSPLHF.

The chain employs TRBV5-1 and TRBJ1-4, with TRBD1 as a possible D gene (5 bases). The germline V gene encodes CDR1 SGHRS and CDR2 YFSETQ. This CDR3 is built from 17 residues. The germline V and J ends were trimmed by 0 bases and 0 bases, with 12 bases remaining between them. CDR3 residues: CASSLGAGSATNEKLFF. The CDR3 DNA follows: TGCGCCAGCAGCTTGGGGGCAGGGTCTGCAACTAATGAAAAACTGTTTTTT.

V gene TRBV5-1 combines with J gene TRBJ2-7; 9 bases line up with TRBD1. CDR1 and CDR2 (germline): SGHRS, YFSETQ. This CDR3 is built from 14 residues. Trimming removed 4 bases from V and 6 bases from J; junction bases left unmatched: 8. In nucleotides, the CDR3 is TGCGCCAGCAGCCCCGGGACAGGGTTGGGCGAGCAGTACTTC. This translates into CASSPGTGLGEQYF. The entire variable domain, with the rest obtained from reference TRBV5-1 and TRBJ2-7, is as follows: KAGVTQTPRYLIKTRGQQVTLSCSPISGHRSVSWYQQTPGQGLQFLFEYFSETQRNKGNFPGRFSGRQFSNSRSEMNVSTLELGDSALYLCASSPGTGLGEQYFGPGTRLTVT.

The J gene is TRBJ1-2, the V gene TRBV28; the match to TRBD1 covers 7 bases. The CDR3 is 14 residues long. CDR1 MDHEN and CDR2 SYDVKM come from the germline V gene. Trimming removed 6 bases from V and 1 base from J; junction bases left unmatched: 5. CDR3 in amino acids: CASRTGSSNYGYTF. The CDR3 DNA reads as TGTGCCAGCAGGACAGGGTCCAGTAACTATGGCTACACCTTC.

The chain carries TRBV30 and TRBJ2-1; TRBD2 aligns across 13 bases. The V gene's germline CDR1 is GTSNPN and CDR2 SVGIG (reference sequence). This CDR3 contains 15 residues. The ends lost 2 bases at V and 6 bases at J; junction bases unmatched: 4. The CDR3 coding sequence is TGTGCCTGGAGTCTCGGGACTAGCGGGACCAATGAGCAGTTCTTC. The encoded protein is CAWSLGTSGTNEQFF.

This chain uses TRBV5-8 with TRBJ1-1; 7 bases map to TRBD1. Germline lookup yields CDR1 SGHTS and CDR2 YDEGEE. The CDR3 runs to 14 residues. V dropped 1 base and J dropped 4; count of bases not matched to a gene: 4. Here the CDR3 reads CASSLRGPSTEAFF. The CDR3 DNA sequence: TGTGCCAGCAGCTTGAGGGGGCCAAGCACTGAAGCTTTCTTT.